These 19 T cell receptor beta chains came from one sample sequenced in a study of beta chain features in type 1 diabetes. The whole isolated RNA underwent reverse transcription, so sequencing captured expressed TCRB transcripts. The data were produced by immunoSEQ multiplex PCR, yet TCRdb's version contains in-frame clones alone and is incomplete. The table shows about 930,000 clones, with roughly 15% occurring only once. What was sequenced was naive CD4+ T cells from blood. The source is a woman between 18 and 29 years old in good health.

The chain combines TRBV5-4 with TRBJ2-1; D unclear. The CDR3 has 11 residues. V dropped 3 bases and J dropped 6 bases, with 4 bases sitting between them. Germline lookup yields CDR1 SGHNT and CDR2 YYREEE (reference sequence). CDR3 amino acids: CASSSANEQFF. CDR3 DNA sequence: TGTGCCAGCAGCTCAGCCAATGAGCAGTTCTTC.

The chain carries TRBV5-1 and TRBJ2-2; 7 bases are shared with TRBD1. Losses at the gene ends were 4 bases for V and 4 bases for J; bases not matched to a gene: 7. This CDR3 comprises 15 residues. Germline assignment: CDR1 SGHRS and CDR2 YFSETQ. For the CDR3, the DNA is TGCGCCAGCAGCATGGCAGGGGGTTTCACCGGGGAGCTGTTTTTT. This gives the protein CASSMAGGFTGELFF.

The table lists this clone with a few counts. The V and J genes are TRBV11-2 and TRBJ1-1, with 8 bases matching TRBD1. The CDR3 covers 15 residues. J lost 0 bases, V lost 6 bases, and 6 bases had no gene match. Germline loops: CDR1 SGHAT, CDR2 FQNNGV. The CDR3 loop reads CASSPRQGLNTEAFF. In nucleotides, the CDR3 is TGTGCCAGCAGTCCTCGACAGGGGTTGAACACTGAAGCTTTCTTT.

This clone was picked up a small number of times. The V call is TRBV9, the J call TRBJ2-7; 15 bases map to TRBD2. CDR3 length equals 15 residues. Germline V gene sequence: CDR1 SGDLS, CDR2 YYNGEE. After removal of 3 bases from V and 6 bases from J, the junction contained 4 bases not matched to a gene. The CDR3 is CASSARTSGRGEQYF. The CDR3 bases are TGTGCCAGCAGCGCACGGACTAGCGGGAGGGGCGAGCAGTACTTC. Based on the CDR3 plus reference TRBV9 and TRBJ2-7, the full variable domain is DSGVTQTPKHLITATGQRVTLRCSPRSGDLSVYWYQQSLDQGLQFLIQYYNGEERAKGNILERFSAQQFPDLHSELNLSSLELGDSALYFCASSARTSGRGEQYFGPGTRLTVT.

This clone was found a few times. The chain joins TRBV7-9 to TRBJ1-1; perhaps TRBD1 as D (5 bases). The length of the CDR3 is 13 residues. The V end was cut by 6 bases, the J end by 3 bases, with 11 bases between. From germline, CDR1 is SEHNR and CDR2 FQNEAQ (reference sequence). The CDR3 region is CASRMAGDTEAFF. CDR3 nucleotides: TGTGCCAGCAGAATGGCGGGGGACACTGAAGCTTTCTTT.

This clone was counted between two and nine times. The V and J genes are TRBV19 and TRBJ1-1; no clear D. Germline loops: CDR1 LNHDA, CDR2 SQIVND (reference sequence). V was pared by 2 bases and J by 6 bases, with 13 bases between. The CDR3 runs 14 residues. The CDR3 is CASSIRRLNPEAFF. CDR3 coding DNA: TGTGCCAGTAGTATAAGGCGGCTAAATCCTGAAGCTTTCTTT.

This clone was picked up one time. V gene TRBV5-1 combines with J gene TRBJ1-4, with D maybe TRBD1 (6 bases). Germline V gene data show CDR1 as SGHRS and CDR2 as YFSETQ. The V gene lost 3 bases and the J gene lost 0 bases, with 12 bases spanning the gap. The CDR3 is 16 residues long. CDR3 in amino acids: CASSSGRGATNEKLFF. As DNA, the CDR3 is TGCGCCAGCAGCTCAGGAAGGGGGGCAACTAATGAAAAACTGTTTTTT.

This clone was seen a handful of times. The chain couples TRBV20-1 to TRBJ1-1; D uncertain. Looked up from germline, CDR1 is DFQATT and CDR2 is SNEGSKA (reference sequence). The V end was cut by 1 base, the J end by 5 bases, with 5 bases between. CDR3 size: 11 residues. The CDR3 sequence: CSARARTEAFF. In DNA form, the CDR3 reads TGCAGTGCTAGAGCCCGAACTGAAGCTTTCTTT.

The V call is TRBV7-2, the J call TRBJ2-4; 7 bases fit TRBD1. The germline gives CDR1 SGHTA, CDR2 FQGNSA. The CDR3 runs 16 residues. V dropped 5 bases and J dropped 0; count of bases not matched to a gene: 7. CDR3 region: CASSPDRVVAKNIQYF. CDR3 in DNA: TGTGCCAGCAGCCCAGACAGGGTAGTAGCCAAAAACATTCAGTACTTC.

The rearrangement uses TRBV18 and TRBJ2-1; TRBD1 aligns across 8 bases. The ends lost 1 base at V and 8 bases at J; junction bases unmatched: 4. Germline V gene data show CDR1 as KGHSH and CDR2 as LQKENI. The CDR3 length is 14 residues. CDR3 coding DNA: TGTGCCAGCTCACCACTAGGGACAGGCGATGAGCAGTTCTTC. Protein product: CASSPLGTGDEQFF.

The chain carries TRBV11-1 and TRBJ2-7, with D possibly being TRBD1 (6 bases). The CDR3 runs 13 residues. Trimming stripped 5 bases from V and 6 bases from J, with 14 bases between. Germline V lookup: CDR1 SGHAT, CDR2 FQDESV (reference sequence). The CDR3 sequence: CASSPRDTLEQYF. CDR3 DNA sequence: TGTGCCAGCAGCCCCCGGGACACCCTCGAGCAGTACTTC. The variable domain in full, with the rest retrieved from reference TRBV11-1 and TRBJ2-7, is EAEVAQSPRYKITEKSQAVAFWCDPISGHATLYWYRQILGQGPELLVQFQDESVVDDSQLPKDRFSAERLKGVDSTLKIQPAELGDSAMYLCASSPRDTLEQYFGPGTRLTVT.

Comments on this clone: Its ends do not fully match the called genes, so a read error is possible. The chain joins TRBV5-4 to TRBJ2-2, with D perhaps matching TRBD2 (6 bases). The CDR3 covers 16 residues. In germline, CDR1 is SGHNT, CDR2 YYREEE (reference sequence). CDR3 sequence (DNA): TGCGCCAGCAGCCAAGCCAGACTAGTAGGGCCCGGGGAGCTGTTTTTT. It yields the protein CASSQARLVGPGELFF.

This clone was counted a few times. V is TRBV18 and J is TRBJ2-7; 7 nucleotides match TRBD2. The CDR3 loop spans 15 amino acids. The germline gives CDR1 KGHSH, CDR2 LQKENI. V was clipped by 0 bases and J by 5 bases; unmatched bases: 7. This CDR3 reads CASSPPTSVGNEQYF. The CDR3 DNA reads as TGTGCCAGCTCACCACCAACTAGCGTGGGAAACGAGCAGTACTTC.

This clone was picked up a small number of times. The chain is built from TRBV7-2 and TRBJ1-1, with 12 bases lining up with TRBD1. CDR1 and CDR2 from the germline V gene are SGHTA and FQGNSA. J gave up 4 bases and V 0 bases, and 9 bases lay outside the gene matches. The CDR3 loop spans 18 amino acids. This chain's CDR3 is CASSLAPGTGGAGTEAFF. The DNA for the CDR3 is TGTGCCAGCAGCTTAGCGCCTGGGACAGGGGGCGCGGGCACTGAAGCTTTCTTT.

This clone has only a few counts. The genes are TRBV21-1 and TRBJ2-5; the table's D call, TRBD1, has no DNA check behind it. TRBV21-1 is described as a pseudogene. This CDR3 region has 15 residues. The CDR3: CASSARDRDEKTQYF. CDR3 sequence (DNA): TGTGCCAGCAGCGCCCGGGACAGGGATGAAAAGACCCAGTACTTC.

This clone has just a few counts. V and J are TRBV7-2 and TRBJ2-5; D is possibly TRBD1 (6 bases). Between the trimmed V and J ends, which lost 5 bases and 0 bases, there was a span of 10 bases. CDR1 and CDR2 (germline): SGHTA, FQGNSA. This CDR3 is 14 amino acids long. The CDR3 sequence is CASSPDRYQETQYF. CDR3 DNA sequence: TGTGCCAGCAGCCCCGACAGGTACCAAGAGACCCAGTACTTC.

This chain connects TRBV28 to TRBJ1-2; D is unclear. The CDR3 contains 12 residues. Trimming removed 7 bases at V and 9 bases at J, with 15 bases between. The germline V gene encodes CDR1 MDHEN and CDR2 SYDVKM. The CDR3 DNA is TGTGCCAGCACCGCCGGAACACTAAGCTACACCTTC. It encodes CASTAGTLSYTF.

This clone has just a few counts. The chain combines TRBV27 with TRBJ2-5; TRBD2 matches 8 bases. There are 11 residues in the CDR3. The V and J ends lost 8 bases and 5 bases, in that order; junction bases with no gene match: 1. Germline CDR1 reads MNHEY; CDR2 reads SMNVEV (reference sequence). This CDR3 reads CASSGGETQYF. In DNA, the CDR3 is TGTGCCAGCTCGGGGGGGGAGACCCAGTACTTC.

This chain uses TRBV7-9 with TRBJ2-5; D might be TRBD1 (5 bases). Germline V CDR1 and CDR2: SEHNR, FQNEAQ (reference sequence). The germline V and J ends were trimmed by 3 bases and 3 bases, with 11 bases remaining between them. The CDR3 contains 14 residues. The CDR3 here is CASSFSATEETQYF. The CDR3 DNA reads TGTGCCAGCAGCTTTTCAGCGACAGAAGAGACCCAGTACTTC.